This T cell receptor beta chain was found in a study of identical twins. TCRdb ran MiXCR on the 5' RACE reads and lists one entry per CDR3 protein. The sample holds a few hundred thousand distinct CDR3 sequences; 8.5% to 10% are singletons and the top ten take 7.5% to 9.5%. Overall study results and limits: Models, which agreed with sharing between unrelated individuals, nonetheless underestimated the out-of-frame TCR alpha sharing seen in monozygotic twins. Beta out-of-frame sequences showed weaker excess sharing between twins. Abundant cord blood beta clonotypes carried fewer insertions; memory repertoires showed none.

Looked up from germline, CDR1 is SGDLS and CDR2 is YYNGEE. This CDR3 contains 15 residues. V dropped 3 bases and J dropped 1; count of bases not matched to a gene: 4. This clonotype was counted between two and nine times. The antigen remains undetermined. The receptor was derived from a woman aged 50 to 65 in good health. The chain employs TRBV9 and TRBJ1-1, with TRBD1 matching 9 bases. Sample: naive T cells sorted from blood. The CDR3 region has the DNA TGTGCCAGCAGCGACACAGGGGGCTGGAACACTGAAGCTTTCTTT. It yields the protein CASSDTGGWNTEAFF.